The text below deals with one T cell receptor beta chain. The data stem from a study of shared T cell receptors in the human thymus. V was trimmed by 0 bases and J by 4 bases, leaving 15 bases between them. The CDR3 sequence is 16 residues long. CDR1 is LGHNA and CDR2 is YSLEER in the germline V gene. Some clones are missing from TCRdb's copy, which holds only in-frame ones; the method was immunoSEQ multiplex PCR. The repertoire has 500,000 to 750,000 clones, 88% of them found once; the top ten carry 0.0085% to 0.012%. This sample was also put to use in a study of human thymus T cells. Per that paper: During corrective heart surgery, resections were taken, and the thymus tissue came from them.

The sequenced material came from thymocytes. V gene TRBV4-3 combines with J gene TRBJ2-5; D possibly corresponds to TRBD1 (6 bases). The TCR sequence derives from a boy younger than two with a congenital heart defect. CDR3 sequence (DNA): TGCGCCAGCAGCCAAGATTCCACAGGGTACGGAGAGACCCAGTACTTC. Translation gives CASSQDSTGYGETQYF.